Included here is one TCR beta chain sequence, with context. Its antigen remains unknown. Graves' hyperthyroidism without ophthalmopathy progression within 18 months was termed stable. These data are taken from a study of T cells in Graves' hyperthyroidism and ophthalmopathy. Study-level findings and limits: Within blood appeared most thyroid clonotypes that had expanded above 0.001.

Regions amplified from RNA transcripts were the TCR beta CDR3 regions. Researchers ran a first-round RT-PCR on the TCR CDR3 using the HTBI primer set. TCRdb re-analysed the multiplex PCR reads in MiXCR, keeping a single row per CDR3 protein. The sample lists about 400,000 distinct CDR3 sequences, roughly 25% occurring once. Sequencing was done on a sample of blood. The receptor comes from a man aged 50 or older with Graves' hyperthyroidism.

The chain's CDR3 is CASSTGLAGNEQFF. The CDR3 region has the DNA TGTGCCAGTAGTACGGGACTAGCGGGAAATGAGCAGTTCTTC. The rearrangement uses TRBV19 and TRBJ2-1, with 13 bases lining up with TRBD2. With V trimmed by 4 bases and J by 7 bases, 1 base remained unmatched. The V gene's germline CDR1 is LNHDA and CDR2 SQIVND (reference sequence). The CDR3 extends over 14 amino acids.